This T cell receptor beta chain was documented in a study of tumor and adjacent non-tumor tissue in lung cancer. As for the study in general: Stage I to III disease affected ten to eleven men and roughly 5 women aged roughly 31 to 76. The study's findings and limits: In normal lung, the top 100 clones were significantly more dominant than in tumor. Compared with tumor, normal lung showed significantly lower TCR diversity.

No cell sorting was done before RNA was extracted from the tissue. Between August and November 2014, newly diagnosed, chemotherapy-naive lung cancer patients underwent thoracic surgery in China. CDR1 is MNHNY and CDR2 is SVGAGI in the germline V gene (reference sequence). The CDR3 sequence is 16 residues long. The junction had 6 bases not matched to a gene; V was cut back by 7 bases and J by 4 bases. TCRbeta libraries were built with three rounds of nested PCR, modified from ARM-PCR. MiXCR was run by TCRdb on the multiplex PCR reads, yielding one entry per CDR3 protein. Among about 200,000 distinct CDR3 sequences listed, 70% to 75% were seen once. A note on this clonotype: Its antigen is not known. A much larger clone differs by one base, so this may be a read error.

The clonotype was recovered from a man aged 55 to 70 with non-small cell lung cancer. V usage is TRBV6-6 and J usage is TRBJ2-1; 14 positions match TRBD2. Input material: lung tumor tissue. The CDR3 bases are TGTGCCAGCACCTACGGGACTAGCGGGGGATACAATGAGCAGTTCTTC. Its translation: CASTYGTSGGYNEQFF.